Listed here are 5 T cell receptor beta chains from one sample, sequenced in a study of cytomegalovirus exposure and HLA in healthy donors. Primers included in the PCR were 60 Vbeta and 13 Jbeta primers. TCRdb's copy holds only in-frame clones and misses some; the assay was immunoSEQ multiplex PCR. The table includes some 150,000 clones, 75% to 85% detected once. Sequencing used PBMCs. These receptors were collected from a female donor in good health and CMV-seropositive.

The chain's CDR3 is CASSVGGEGEQYF. The DNA of the CDR3 is TGTGCCAGCAGCGTAGGTGGGGAGGGCGAGCAGTACTTC. V usage is TRBV9 and J usage is TRBJ2-7; 7 bases fit TRBD2. This CDR3 is 13 amino acids long. With 0 bases clipped from V and 6 bases from J, the junction kept 3 bases outside the gene matches. CDR1 and CDR2 from the germline V gene are SGDLS and YYNGEE.

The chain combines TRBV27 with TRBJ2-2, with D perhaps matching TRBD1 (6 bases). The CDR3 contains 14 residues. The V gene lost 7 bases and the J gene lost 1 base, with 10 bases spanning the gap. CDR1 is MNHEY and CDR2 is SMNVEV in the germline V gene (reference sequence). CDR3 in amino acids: CASTKGGNTGELFF. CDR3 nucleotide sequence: TGTGCCAGCACCAAAGGGGGGAACACCGGGGAGCTGTTTTTT.

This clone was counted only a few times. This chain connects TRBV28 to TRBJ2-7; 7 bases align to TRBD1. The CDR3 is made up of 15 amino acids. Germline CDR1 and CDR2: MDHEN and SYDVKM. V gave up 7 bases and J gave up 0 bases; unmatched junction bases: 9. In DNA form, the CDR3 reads TGTGCCAGCACCAGGACAGGACTCGCCTCCTACGAGCAGTACTTC. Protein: CASTRTGLASYEQYF. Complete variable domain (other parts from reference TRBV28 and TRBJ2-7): DVKVTQSSRYLVKRTGEKVFLECVQDMDHENMFWYRQDPGLGLRLIYFSYDVKMKEKGDIPEGYSVSREKKERFSLILESASTNQTSMYLCASTRTGLASYEQYFGPGTRLTVT.

The CDR3 here is CASSPGSPTDTQYF. The CDR3 DNA reads TGTGCCAGCAGCCCCGGGTCTCCCACAGATACGCAGTATTTT. The chain is built from TRBV9 and TRBJ2-3, with D hard to call. Germline V gene data show CDR1 as SGDLS and CDR2 as YYNGEE. CDR3 size: 14 residues. V lost 4 bases and J lost 2, with 11 bases in between.

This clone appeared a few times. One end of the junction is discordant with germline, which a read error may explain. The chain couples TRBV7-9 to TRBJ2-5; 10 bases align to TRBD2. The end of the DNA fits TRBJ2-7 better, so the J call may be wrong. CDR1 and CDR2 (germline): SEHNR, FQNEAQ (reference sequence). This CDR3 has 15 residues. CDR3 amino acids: CSSSPGTSVSYEQYF. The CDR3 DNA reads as TGTTCCAGCAGTCCCGGGACTAGCGTCTCCTACGAGCAGTACTTC.